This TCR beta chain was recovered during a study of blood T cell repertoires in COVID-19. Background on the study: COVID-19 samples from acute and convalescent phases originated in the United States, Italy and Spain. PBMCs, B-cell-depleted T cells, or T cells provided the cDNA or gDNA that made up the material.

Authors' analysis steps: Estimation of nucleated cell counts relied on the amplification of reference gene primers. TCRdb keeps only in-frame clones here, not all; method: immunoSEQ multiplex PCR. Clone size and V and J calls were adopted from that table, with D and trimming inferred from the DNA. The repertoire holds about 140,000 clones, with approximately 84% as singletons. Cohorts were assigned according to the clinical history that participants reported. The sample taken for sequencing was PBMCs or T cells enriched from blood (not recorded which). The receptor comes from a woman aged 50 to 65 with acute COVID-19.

CDR3: CASKKIGTGEYTQYF. As DNA, the CDR3 is TGTGCCAGTAAGAAGATCGGGACAGGGGAGTATACGCAGTATTTT. V and J are TRBV2 and TRBJ2-3; 10 nucleotides agree with TRBD1. The CDR3 runs 15 residues. V was clipped by 9 bases and J by 7 bases; unmatched bases: 13. CDR1 and CDR2 (germline): SNHLY, FYNNEI.